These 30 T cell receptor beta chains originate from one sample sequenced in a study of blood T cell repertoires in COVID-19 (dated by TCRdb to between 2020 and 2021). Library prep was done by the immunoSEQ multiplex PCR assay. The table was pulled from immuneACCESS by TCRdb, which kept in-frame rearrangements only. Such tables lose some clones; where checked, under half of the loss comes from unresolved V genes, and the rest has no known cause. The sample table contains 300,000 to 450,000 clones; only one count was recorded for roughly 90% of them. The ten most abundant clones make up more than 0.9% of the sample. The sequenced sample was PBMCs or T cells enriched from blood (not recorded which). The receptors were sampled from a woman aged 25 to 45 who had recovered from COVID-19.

The CDR3 spells CASSSTRLGREQFF. The CDR3 DNA reads TGTGCCAGCAGCTCGACTAGATTGGGTCGTGAGCAGTTCTTC. The chain joins TRBV5-6 to TRBJ2-1, with D possibly matching TRBD2 (6 bases). The germline V gene has CDR1 SGHDT and CDR2 YYEEEE. Trimming removed 3 bases at V and 9 bases at J, with 16 bases between. CDR3 length: 14 residues.

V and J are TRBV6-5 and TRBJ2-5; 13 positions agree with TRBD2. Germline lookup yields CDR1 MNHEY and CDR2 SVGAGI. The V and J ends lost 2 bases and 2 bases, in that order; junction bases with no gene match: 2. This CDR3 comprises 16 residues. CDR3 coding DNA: TGTGCCAGCAGTTACGGACTAGCGGGGGAACAAGAGACCCAGTACTTC. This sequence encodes CASSYGLAGEQETQYF.

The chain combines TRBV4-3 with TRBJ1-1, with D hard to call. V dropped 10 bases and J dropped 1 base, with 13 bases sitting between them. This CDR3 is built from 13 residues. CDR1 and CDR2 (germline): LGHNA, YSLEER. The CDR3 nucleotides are TGCGCCACCGGGAGAGACTCGAACACTGAAGCTTTCTTT. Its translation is CATGRDSNTEAFF.

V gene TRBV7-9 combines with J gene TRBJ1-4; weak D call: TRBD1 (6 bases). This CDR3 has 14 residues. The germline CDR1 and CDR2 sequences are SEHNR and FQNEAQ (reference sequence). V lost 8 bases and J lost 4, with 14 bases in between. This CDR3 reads CASRAGAGNEKLFF. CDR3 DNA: TGTGCCAGCCGAGCGGGGGCGGGTAATGAAAAACTGTTTTTT. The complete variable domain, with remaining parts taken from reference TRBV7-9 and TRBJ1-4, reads DTGVSQNPRHKITKRGQNVTFRCDPISEHNRLYWYRQTLGQGPEFLTYFQNEAQLEKSRLLSDRFSAERPKGSFSTLEIQRTEQGDSAMYLCASRAGAGNEKLFFGSGTQLSVL.

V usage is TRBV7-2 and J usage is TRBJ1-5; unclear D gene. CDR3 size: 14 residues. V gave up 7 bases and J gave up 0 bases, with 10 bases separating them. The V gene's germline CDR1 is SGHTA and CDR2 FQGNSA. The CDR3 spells CASNPTGSNQPQHF. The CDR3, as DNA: TGTGCCAGCAACCCGACGGGTAGCAATCAGCCCCAGCATTTT. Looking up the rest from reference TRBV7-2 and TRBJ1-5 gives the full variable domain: GAGVSQSPSNKVTEKGKDVELRCDPISGHTALYWYRQSLGQGLEFLIYFQGNSAPDKSGLPSDRFSAERTGGSVSTLTIQRTQQEDSAVYLCASNPTGSNQPQHFGDGTRLSIL.

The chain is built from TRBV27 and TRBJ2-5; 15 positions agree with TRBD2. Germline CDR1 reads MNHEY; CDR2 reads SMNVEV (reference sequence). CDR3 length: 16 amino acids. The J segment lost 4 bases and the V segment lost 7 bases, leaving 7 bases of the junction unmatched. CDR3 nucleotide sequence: TGTGCCAGCATGGGACTAGCGGGGGGTTTGTTAGAGACCCAGTACTTC. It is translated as CASMGLAGGLLETQYF.

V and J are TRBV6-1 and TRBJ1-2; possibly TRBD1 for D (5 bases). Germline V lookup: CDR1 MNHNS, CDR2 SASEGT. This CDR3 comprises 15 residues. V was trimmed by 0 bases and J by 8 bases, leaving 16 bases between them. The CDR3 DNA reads TGTGCCAGCAGTGAAGCAGTGAGGAGCAGGGTCGGCTACACCTTC. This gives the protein CASSEAVRSRVGYTF.

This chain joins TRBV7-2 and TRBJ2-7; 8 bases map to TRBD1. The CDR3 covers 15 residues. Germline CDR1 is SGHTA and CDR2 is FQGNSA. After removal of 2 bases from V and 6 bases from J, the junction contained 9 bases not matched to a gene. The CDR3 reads CASSLRMRQGIEQYF. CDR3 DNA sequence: TGTGCCAGCAGCTTAAGGATGCGACAGGGGATCGAGCAGTACTTC.

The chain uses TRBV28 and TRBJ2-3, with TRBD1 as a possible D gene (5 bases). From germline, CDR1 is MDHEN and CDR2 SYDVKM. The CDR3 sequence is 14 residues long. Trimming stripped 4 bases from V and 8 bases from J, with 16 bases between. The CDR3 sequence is CASSSLSWGGTQYF. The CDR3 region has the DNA TGTGCCAGCAGTTCGCTAAGTTGGGGCGGTACGCAGTATTTT.

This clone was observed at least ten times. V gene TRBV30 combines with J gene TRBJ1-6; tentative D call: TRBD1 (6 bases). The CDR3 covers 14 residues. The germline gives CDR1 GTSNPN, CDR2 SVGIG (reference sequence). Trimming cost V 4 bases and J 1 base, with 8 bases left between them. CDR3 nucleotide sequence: TGTGCCTGGATGAGGGGGTCCTATAATTCACCCCTCCACTTT. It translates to CAWMRGSYNSPLHF.

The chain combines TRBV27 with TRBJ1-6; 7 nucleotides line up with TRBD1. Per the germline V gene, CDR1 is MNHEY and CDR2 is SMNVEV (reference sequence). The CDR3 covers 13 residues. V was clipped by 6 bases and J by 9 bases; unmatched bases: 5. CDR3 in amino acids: CASSRQGSSPLHF. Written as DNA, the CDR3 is TGTGCCAGCAGCCGACAGGGAAGTTCACCCCTCCACTTT.

The CDR3 loop is CASSAWTGGAATNEKLFF. The CDR3, as DNA: TGTGCCAGTAGTGCCTGGACAGGGGGCGCGGCAACTAATGAAAAACTGTTTTTT. The V gene is TRBV19, the J gene TRBJ1-4, with 11 bases aligning to TRBD1. With V trimmed by 5 bases and J by 0 bases, 8 bases remained unmatched. Germline assignment: CDR1 LNHDA and CDR2 SQIVND (reference sequence). The CDR3 has 18 amino acids.

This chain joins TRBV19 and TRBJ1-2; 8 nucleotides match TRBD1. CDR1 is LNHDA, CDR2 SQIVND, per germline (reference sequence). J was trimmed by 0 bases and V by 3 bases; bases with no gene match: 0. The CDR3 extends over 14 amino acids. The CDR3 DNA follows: TGTGCCAGTAGTATGGGACAGGCTAACTATGGCTACACCTTC. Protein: CASSMGQANYGYTF. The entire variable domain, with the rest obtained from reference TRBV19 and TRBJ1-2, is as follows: DGGITQSPKYLFRKEGQNVTLSCEQNLNHDAMYWYRQDPGQGLRLIYYSQIVNDFQKGDIAEGYSVSREKKESFPLTVTSAQKNPTAFYLCASSMGQANYGYTFGSGTRLTVV.

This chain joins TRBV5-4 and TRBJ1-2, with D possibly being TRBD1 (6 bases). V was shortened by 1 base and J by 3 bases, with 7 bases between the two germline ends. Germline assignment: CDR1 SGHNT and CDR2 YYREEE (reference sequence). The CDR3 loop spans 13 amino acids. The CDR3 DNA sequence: TGTGCCAGCAGCTTGAGGACAGACTATGGCTACACCTTC. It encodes CASSLRTDYGYTF.

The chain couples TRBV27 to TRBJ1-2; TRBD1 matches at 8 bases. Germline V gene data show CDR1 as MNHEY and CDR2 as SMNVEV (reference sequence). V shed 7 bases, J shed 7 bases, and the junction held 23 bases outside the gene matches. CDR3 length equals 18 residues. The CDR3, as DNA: TGTGCCAGCACTACAATGTGGGCGGCAGGGGGCCGCTCTTTTGGCTACACCTTC. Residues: CASTTMWAAGGRSFGYTF.

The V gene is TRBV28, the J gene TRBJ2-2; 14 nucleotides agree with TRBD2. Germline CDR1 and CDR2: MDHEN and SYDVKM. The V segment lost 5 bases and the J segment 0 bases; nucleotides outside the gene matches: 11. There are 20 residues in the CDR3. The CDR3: CASSSPGTSGGTANTGELFF. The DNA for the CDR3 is TGTGCCAGCAGTAGCCCCGGGACTAGCGGGGGTACAGCGAACACCGGGGAGCTGTTTTTT.

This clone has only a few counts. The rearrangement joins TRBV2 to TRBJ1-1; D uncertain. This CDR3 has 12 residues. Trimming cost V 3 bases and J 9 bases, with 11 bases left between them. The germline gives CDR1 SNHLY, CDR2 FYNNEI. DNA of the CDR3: TGTGCCAGCAGTGATACGGGGATGAAAGCTTTCTTT. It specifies CASSDTGMKAFF.

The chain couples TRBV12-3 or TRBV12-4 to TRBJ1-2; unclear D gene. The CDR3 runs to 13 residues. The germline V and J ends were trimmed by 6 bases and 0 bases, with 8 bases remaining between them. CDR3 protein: CASSQATNYGYTF. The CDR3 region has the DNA TGTGCCAGCAGCCAAGCCACTAACTATGGCTACACCTTC.

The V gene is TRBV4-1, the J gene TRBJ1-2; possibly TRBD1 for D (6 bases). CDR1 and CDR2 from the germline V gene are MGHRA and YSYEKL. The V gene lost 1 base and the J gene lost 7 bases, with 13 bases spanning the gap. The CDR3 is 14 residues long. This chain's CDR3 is CASSQAGGAGGYTF. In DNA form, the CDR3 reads TGCGCCAGCAGCCAAGCGGGGGGCGCGGGTGGCTACACCTTC.

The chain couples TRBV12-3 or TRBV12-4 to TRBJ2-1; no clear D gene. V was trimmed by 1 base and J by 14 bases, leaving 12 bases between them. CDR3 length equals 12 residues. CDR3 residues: CASSLDALEEFF. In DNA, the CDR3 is TGTGCCAGCAGTTTAGACGCATTAGAGGAGTTCTTC.

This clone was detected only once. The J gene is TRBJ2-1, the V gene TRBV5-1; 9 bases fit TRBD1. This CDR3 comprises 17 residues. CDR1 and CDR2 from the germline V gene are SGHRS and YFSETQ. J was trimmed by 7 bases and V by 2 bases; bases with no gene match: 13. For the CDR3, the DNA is TGCGCCAGCAGCTTCTTCCTGACAGGGGGATTTGAGAATGAGCAGTTCTTC. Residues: CASSFFLTGGFENEQFF.

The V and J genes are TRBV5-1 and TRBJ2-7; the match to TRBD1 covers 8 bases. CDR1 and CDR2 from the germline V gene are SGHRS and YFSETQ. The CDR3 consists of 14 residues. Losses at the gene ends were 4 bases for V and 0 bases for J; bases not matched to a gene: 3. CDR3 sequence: CASSVTGGSYEQYF. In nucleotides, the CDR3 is TGCGCCAGCAGCGTAACAGGGGGCTCCTACGAGCAGTACTTC. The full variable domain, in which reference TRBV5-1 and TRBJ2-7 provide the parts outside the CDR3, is KAGVTQTPRYLIKTRGQQVTLSCSPISGHRSVSWYQQTPGQGLQFLFEYFSETQRNKGNFPGRFSGRQFSNSRSEMNVSTLELGDSALYLCASSVTGGSYEQYFGPGTRLTVT.

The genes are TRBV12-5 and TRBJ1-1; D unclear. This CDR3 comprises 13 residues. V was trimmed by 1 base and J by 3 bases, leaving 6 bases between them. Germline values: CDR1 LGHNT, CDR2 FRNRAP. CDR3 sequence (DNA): TGTGCTAGTGGTTTGGGCGGATACACTGAAGCTTTCTTT. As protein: CASGLGGYTEAFF.

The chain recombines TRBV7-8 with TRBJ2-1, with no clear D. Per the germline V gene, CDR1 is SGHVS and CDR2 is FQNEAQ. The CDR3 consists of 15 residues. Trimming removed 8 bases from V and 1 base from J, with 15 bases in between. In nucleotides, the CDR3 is TGTGCCAGCGCAACCGAATGGAGTTCCTACAATGAGCAGTTCTTC. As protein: CASATEWSSYNEQFF.

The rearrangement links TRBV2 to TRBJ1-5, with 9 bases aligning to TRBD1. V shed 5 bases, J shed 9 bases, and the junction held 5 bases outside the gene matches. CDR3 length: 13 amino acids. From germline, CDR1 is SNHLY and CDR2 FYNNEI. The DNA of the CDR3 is TGTGCCAGCAGTAAGACAGGGGGAGGGCCCCAGCATTTT. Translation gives CASSKTGGGPQHF. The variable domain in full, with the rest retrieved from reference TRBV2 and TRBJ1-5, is EPEVTQTPSHQVTQMGQEVILRCVPISNHLYFYWYRQILGQKVEFLVSFYNNEISEKSEIFDDQFSVERPDGSNFTLKIRSTKLEDSAMYFCASSKTGGGPQHFGDGTRLSIL.

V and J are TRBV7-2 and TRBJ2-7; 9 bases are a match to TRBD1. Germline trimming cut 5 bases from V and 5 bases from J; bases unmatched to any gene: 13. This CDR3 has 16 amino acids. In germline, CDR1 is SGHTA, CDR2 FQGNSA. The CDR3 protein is CASSQRGGDRAHEQYF. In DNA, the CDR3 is TGTGCCAGCAGCCAGAGGGGGGGGGACAGGGCCCACGAGCAGTACTTC.

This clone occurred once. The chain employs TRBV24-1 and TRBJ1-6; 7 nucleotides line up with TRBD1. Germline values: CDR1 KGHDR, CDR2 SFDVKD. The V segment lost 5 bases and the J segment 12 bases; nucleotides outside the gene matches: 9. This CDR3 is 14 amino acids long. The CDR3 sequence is CATSGTGLMGPLHF. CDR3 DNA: TGTGCCACCAGTGGGACAGGTTTAATGGGACCCCTCCACTTT.

The CDR3 coding sequence is TGTGCCAGCAGTGAATTGGCTAGCCGCGCTGAGCAGTTCTTC. This sequence encodes CASSELASRAEQFF. The chain recombines TRBV6-1 with TRBJ2-1; D possibly corresponds to TRBD2 (5 bases). The CDR3 runs to 14 residues. V lost 2 bases and J lost 9, with 14 bases in between. CDR1 is MNHNS and CDR2 is SASEGT in the germline V gene.

The CDR3 region is CASSEGGYLLMDTEAFF. CDR3 DNA sequence: TGTGCCAGCAGTGAGGGAGGTTACCTCCTAATGGACACTGAAGCTTTCTTT. The V and J genes are TRBV6-1 and TRBJ1-1; the D is unclear. V was cut by 3 bases and J by 3 bases, with 20 bases left in between. The CDR3 spans 17 residues. The germline V gene has CDR1 MNHNS and CDR2 SASEGT.

The CDR3 DNA follows: TGTGCCAGCAGGAACGGGGGGACTGGCTACACCTTC. Protein sequence: CASRNGGTGYTF. The chain has TRBV6-5 and TRBJ1-2; D possibly corresponds to TRBD1 (5 bases). Trimming stripped 6 bases from V and 7 bases from J, with 12 bases between. CDR1 is MNHEY, CDR2 SVGAGI, per germline. CDR3 length: 12 residues.